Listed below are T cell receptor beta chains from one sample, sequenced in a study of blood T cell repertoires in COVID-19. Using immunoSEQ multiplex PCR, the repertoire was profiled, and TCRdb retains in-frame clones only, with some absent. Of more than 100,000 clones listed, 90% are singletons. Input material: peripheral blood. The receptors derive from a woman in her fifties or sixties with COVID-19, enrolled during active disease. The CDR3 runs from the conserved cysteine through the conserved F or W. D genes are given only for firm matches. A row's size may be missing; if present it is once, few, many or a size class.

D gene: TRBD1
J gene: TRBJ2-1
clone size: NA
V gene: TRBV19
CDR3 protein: CASSSRGNEQFF
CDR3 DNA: TGTGCCAGTAGCAGCAGGGGGAATGAGCAGTTCTTC

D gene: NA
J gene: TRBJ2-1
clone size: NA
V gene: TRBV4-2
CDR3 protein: CASSQDLNNEQFF
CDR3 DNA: TGTGCCAGCAGCCAAGATCTAAACAATGAGCAGTTCTTC

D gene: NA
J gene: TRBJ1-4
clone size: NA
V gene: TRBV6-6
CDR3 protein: CASSTGEKLFF
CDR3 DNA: TGTGCCAGCAGTACGGGTGAAAAACTGTTTTTT

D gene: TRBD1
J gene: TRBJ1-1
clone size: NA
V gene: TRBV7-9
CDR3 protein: CASSLSRGQTEAFF
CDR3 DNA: TGTGCCAGCAGCTTAAGCAGGGGGCAAACTGAAGCTTTCTTT

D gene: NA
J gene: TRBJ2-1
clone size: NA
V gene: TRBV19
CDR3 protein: CASSTQGNEQFF
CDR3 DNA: TGTGCCAGTAGTACGCAGGGGAATGAGCAGTTCTTC

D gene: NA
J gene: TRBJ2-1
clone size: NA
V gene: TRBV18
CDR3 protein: CASSPAGSEYNEQFF
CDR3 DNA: TGTGCCAGCTCACCAGCCGGGTCAGAATACAATGAGCAGTTCTTC

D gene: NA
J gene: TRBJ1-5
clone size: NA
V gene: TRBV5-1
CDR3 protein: CASSLGSGFDQPQHF
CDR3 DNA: TGCGCCAGCAGCTTGGGCTCGGGGTTTGATCAGCCCCAGCATTTT

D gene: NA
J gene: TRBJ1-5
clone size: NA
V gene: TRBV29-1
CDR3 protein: CSAGKGVNQPQHF
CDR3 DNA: TGCAGCGCCGGAAAAGGGGTGAATCAGCCCCAGCATTTT

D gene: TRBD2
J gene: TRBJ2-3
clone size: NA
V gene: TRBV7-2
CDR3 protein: CASSLAGGWRTDTQYF
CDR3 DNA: TGTGCCAGCAGCTTAGCGGGGGGGTGGCGCACAGATACGCAGTATTTT

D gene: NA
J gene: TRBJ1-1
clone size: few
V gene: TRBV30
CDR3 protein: CAWSGGVGTETFF
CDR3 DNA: TGTGCCTGGAGTGGTGGCGTGGGCACTGAAACTTTCTTT

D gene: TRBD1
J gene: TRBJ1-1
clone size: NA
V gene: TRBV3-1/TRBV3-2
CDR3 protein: CASSEGGRDEAFF
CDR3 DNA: TGTGCCAGCAGCGAAGGGGGCAGGGATGAAGCTTTCTTT

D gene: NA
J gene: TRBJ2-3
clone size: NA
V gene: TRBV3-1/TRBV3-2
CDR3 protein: CASSLLVGRPGITDTQYF
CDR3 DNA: TGTGCCAGCAGCCTCCTCGTGGGGAGGCCCGGTATAACAGATACGCAGTATTTT

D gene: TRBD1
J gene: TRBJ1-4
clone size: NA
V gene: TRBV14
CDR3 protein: CASSQGLLHRGLDEKLFF
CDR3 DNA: TGTGCCAGCAGCCAAGGACTCCTCCACAGGGGCCTGGATGAAAAACTGTTTTTT

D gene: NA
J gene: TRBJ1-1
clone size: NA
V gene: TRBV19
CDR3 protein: CASSPNTGITEAFF
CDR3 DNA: TGTGCCAGTAGCCCGAACACAGGGATCACTGAAGCTTTCTTT

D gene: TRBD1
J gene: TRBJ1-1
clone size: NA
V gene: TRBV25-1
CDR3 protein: CASSRTGNTEAFF
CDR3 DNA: TGTGCCAGCAGCCGGACAGGGAACACTGAAGCTTTCTTT

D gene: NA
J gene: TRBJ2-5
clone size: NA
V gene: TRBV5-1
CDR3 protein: CASSLRQDQETQYF
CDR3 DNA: TGCGCCAGCAGCCTCCGACAGGATCAAGAGACCCAGTACTTC

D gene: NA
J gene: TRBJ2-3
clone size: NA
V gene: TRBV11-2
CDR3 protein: CASSWVEDTQYF
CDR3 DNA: TGTGCCAGCAGCTGGGTGGAGGATACGCAGTATTTT

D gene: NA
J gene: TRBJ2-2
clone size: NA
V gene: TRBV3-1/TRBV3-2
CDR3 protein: CASSLSSGGANTGELFF
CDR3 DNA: TGTGCCAGCAGCCTCTCGAGTGGGGGCGCGAACACCGGGGAGCTGTTTTTT

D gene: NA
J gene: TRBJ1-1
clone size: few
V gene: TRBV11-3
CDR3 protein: CASSQEVVTEAFF
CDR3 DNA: TGTGCCAGCAGCCAGGAGGTCGTCACTGAAGCTTTCTTT

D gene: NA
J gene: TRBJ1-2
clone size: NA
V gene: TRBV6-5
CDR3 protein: CASSPGGYYGYTF
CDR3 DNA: TGTGCCAGCTCTCCGGGGGGTTACTATGGCTACACCTTC

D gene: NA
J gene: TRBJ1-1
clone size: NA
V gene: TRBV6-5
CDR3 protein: CASIRVNTEAFF
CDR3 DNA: TGTGCCAGCATTAGAGTGAACACTGAAGCTTTCTTT

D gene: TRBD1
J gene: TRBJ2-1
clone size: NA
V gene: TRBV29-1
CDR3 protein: CSVEGTGVVINEQFF
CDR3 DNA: TGCAGCGTTGAGGGGACAGGGGTAGTAATAAATGAGCAGTTCTTC

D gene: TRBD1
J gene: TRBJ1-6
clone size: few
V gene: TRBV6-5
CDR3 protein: CASSLGTGYNSPLHF
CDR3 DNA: TGTGCCAGCAGTCTAGGGACAGGCTATAATTCACCCCTCCACTTT

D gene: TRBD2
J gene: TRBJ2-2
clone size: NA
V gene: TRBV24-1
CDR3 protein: CATSDPTSGGAAGELFF
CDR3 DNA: TGTGCCACCAGTGATCCCACTAGCGGGGGGGCCGCCGGGGAGCTGTTTTTT

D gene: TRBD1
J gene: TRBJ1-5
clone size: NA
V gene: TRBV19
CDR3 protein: CASSPDRNQPQHF
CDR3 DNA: TGTGCCAGTAGTCCGGACAGGAATCAGCCCCAGCATTTT

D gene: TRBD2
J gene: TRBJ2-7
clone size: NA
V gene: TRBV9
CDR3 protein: CASSPRGGGEQYF
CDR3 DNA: TGTGCCAGCAGCCCCCGCGGGGGGGGTGAGCAGTACTTC

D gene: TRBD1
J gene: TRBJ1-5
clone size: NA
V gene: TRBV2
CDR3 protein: CASTRTGENQPQHF
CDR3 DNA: TGTGCCAGCACTAGGACAGGGGAGAATCAGCCCCAGCATTTT

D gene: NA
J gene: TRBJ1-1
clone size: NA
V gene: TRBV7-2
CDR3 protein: CASSLRTLRGGVTEAFF
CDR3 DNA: TGTGCCAGCAGCTTACGAACTTTGAGGGGGGGGGTCACTGAAGCTTTCTTT

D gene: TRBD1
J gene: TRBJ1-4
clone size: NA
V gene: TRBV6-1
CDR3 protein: CASSEMGRGSEKLFF
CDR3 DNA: TGTGCCAGCAGTGAAATGGGCAGGGGGAGTGAAAAACTGTTTTTT

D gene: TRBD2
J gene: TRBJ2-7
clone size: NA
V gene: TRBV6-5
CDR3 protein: CASSLAGGLEQYF
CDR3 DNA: TGTGCCAGCAGTCTAGCGGGGGGATTGGAGCAGTACTTC

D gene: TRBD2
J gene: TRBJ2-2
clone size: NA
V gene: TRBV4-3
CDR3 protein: CASSPSPSGRNTGELFF
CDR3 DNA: TGCGCCAGCAGCCCTAGCCCGAGCGGGAGGAACACCGGGGAGCTGTTTTTT

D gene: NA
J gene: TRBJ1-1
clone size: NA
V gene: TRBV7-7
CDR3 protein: CASSATLETEAFF
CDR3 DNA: TGTGCTAGCAGCGCAACACTAGAGACTGAAGCTTTCTTT

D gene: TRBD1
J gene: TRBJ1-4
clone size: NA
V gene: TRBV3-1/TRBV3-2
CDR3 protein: CASSHKWTGEGEKLFF
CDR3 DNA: TGTGCCAGCAGCCACAAATGGACAGGGGAGGGTGAAAAACTGTTTTTT

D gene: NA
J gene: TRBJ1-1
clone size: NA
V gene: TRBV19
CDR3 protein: CASRWRQSFEAFF
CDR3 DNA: TGTGCCAGTAGGTGGAGACAGTCCTTTGAAGCTTTCTTT

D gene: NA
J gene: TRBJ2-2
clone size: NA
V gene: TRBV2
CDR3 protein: CASSDLRLENTGELFF
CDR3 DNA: TGTGCCAGCAGTGATTTACGGTTAGAGAACACCGGGGAGCTGTTTTTT

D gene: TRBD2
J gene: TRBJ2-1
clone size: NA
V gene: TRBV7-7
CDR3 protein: CASSLGTSANNEQFF
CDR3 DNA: TGTGCCAGCAGCCTAGGGACTAGCGCTAACAATGAGCAGTTCTTC

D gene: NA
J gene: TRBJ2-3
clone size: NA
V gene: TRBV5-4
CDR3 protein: CASSLAGFGDTQYF
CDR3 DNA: TGTGCCAGCAGCTTGGCCGGGTTTGGAGATACGCAGTATTTT